This is a list of T cell receptor beta chains from one sample in a study of blood T cell repertoires in COVID-19. The method was immunoSEQ multiplex PCR; TCRdb's version includes in-frame clones alone and lacks a portion of them. The sample has 100,000 to 110,000 clones; about 90% are singletons. The specimen sequenced was peripheral blood. These receptors all stem from a man between 25 and 39 years old in a cohort sampled during active COVID-19. The CDR3 runs from the conserved cysteine through the conserved F or W. The D gene is left open where the match is weak. Only some rows state a clone size, as once, few, many or a class for expanded clones.

TRBV9,TRBJ2-2,NA,NA,CASSVAPNRGGLTGELFF,TGTGCCAGCAGCGTAGCACCCAATAGGGGGGGGCTGACCGGGGAGCTGTTTTTT
TRBV4-3,TRBJ1-6,NA,NA,CASSQERINNSPLHF,TGCGCCAGCAGCCAAGAGAGGATAAATAATTCACCCCTCCACTTT
TRBV28,TRBJ2-7,TRBD1,NA,CASTLGTGSREQYF,TGTGCCAGCACTTTAGGGACAGGCAGTAGGGAGCAGTACTTC
TRBV2,TRBJ1-3,NA,few,CASSAFGAGNTIYF,TGTGCCAGCAGCGCGTTTGGTGCTGGAAACACCATATATTTT
TRBV7-8,TRBJ1-6,TRBD1,NA,CASSLVRTGARGPNSPLHF,TGTGCCAGCAGCTTAGTTAGGACAGGGGCGAGGGGGCCTAATTCACCCCTCCACTTT
TRBV7-2,TRBJ2-7,TRBD2,NA,CASSLLGGGTYEQYF,TGTGCCAGCAGCTTATTGGGCGGGGGGACCTACGAGCAGTACTTC
TRBV6-5,TRBJ1-2,NA,NA,CASSYQGGANYGYTF,TGTGCCAGCAGTTACCAGGGAGGGGCTAACTATGGCTACACCTTC
TRBV15,TRBJ1-2,TRBD1,NA,CATSRHDRGYGYTF,TGTGCCACCAGCAGACACGACAGGGGCTATGGCTACACCTTC
TRBV19,TRBJ1-2,TRBD1,NA,CASSEGTGGDYGYTF,TGTGCCAGTAGTGAAGGGACAGGGGGCGACTATGGCTACACCTTC
TRBV7-2,TRBJ2-1,NA,NA,CASSLTAPSSYNEQFF,TGTGCCAGCAGCTTAACTGCCCCTAGCTCCTACAATGAGCAGTTCTTC
TRBV7-6,TRBJ1-5,TRBD1,NA,CASSLDRGWGQPQHF,TGTGCCAGCAGCTTGGACAGGGGATGGGGGCAGCCCCAGCATTTT
TRBV25-1,TRBJ2-3,NA,NA,CASSAAGSTDTQYF,TGTGCCAGCAGTGCGGCGGGTAGCACAGATACGCAGTATTTT
TRBV2,TRBJ2-2,NA,NA,CASSDPGGGTGELFF,TGTGCCAGCAGTGATCCCGGGGGTGGTACCGGGGAGCTGTTTTTT
TRBV3-1/TRBV3-2,TRBJ2-7,TRBD2,few,CASSQGSGAIYEQYF,TGTGCCAGCAGCCAGGGGAGCGGGGCTATCTACGAGCAGTACTTC
TRBV19,TRBJ2-5,TRBD2,few,CASLNTRGGRLQETQYF,TGTGCCAGCCTTAATACCCGGGGGGGGCGCCTCCAAGAGACCCAGTACTTC
TRBV10-3,TRBJ1-2,NA,NA,CAISESAGNYGYTF,TGTGCCATCAGTGAGTCTGCCGGGAACTATGGCTACACCTTC
TRBV3-1/TRBV3-2,TRBJ2-7,TRBD1,NA,CASSPDDRVLEQYF,TGTGCCAGCAGCCCAGATGACAGGGTACTCGAGCAGTACTTC
TRBV9,TRBJ2-2,TRBD2,NA,CASSAGTSRGGELFF,TGTGCCAGCAGCGCAGGGACTAGCCGGGGCGGGGAGCTGTTTTTT
TRBV19,TRBJ2-2,NA,NA,CASSWVSRDFANTGELFF,TGTGCCAGTAGTTGGGTCTCTCGGGACTTTGCGAACACCGGGGAGCTGTTTTTT
TRBV7-9,TRBJ1-6,TRBD1,NA,CASSRQGARNSPLHF,TGTGCCAGCAGCCGACAGGGGGCCCGTAATTCACCCCTCCACTTT
TRBV11-2,TRBJ2-7,TRBD2,few,CASSLDLAGGPPYEQYF,TGTGCCAGCAGCTTAGACCTAGCGGGGGGGCCCCCCTACGAGCAGTACTTC
TRBV9,TRBJ2-7,TRBD1,once,CASSVGQGVPLSEQYF,TGTGCCAGCAGCGTAGGACAGGGGGTTCCCCTCTCCGAGCAGTACTTC
TRBV6-5,TRBJ2-1,NA,NA,CASRNPGNEQFF,TGTGCCAGCAGGAACCCCGGCAATGAGCAGTTCTTC
TRBV7-9,TRBJ1-2,NA,few,CASSLTGMDGYTF,TGTGCCAGCAGCTTAACAGGGATGGATGGCTACACCTTC